This note documents a single T cell receptor beta chain sequence. TCRdb used MiXCR to reprocess the PCR reads, holding one entry per CDR3 protein. Among under 800,000 distinct CDR3 sequences, roughly 25% were seen once, and the ten largest hold 0.75% to 0.8%. The source of the sample is a study of molecular identifiers for immune sequencing clone quantification. Germline CDR1 and CDR2: KGHDR and SFDVKD. The junction had 11 bases not matched to a gene; V was cut back by 5 bases and J by 3 bases. The CDR3 consists of 17 residues. The sequenced material came from naive CD8+ T cells from blood, with Jurkat cell RNA spiked in. Indicated subset: FACS-sorted CD8+CD4-CCR7+CD45RA+ naive T cells. This TCR was sampled from a human donor in good health. Some libraries in this study had Jurkat cell RNA spiked in. The chain employs TRBV24-1 and TRBJ2-5; 10 nucleotides match TRBD1. DNA of the CDR3: TGTGCCACCAGTGCCTTCCCAGGACAGGGGGTCGAAGAGACCCAGTACTTC. Protein sequence: CATSAFPGQGVEETQYF.